Below, 9 T cell receptor beta chains from the same sample are listed, as sequenced in a study of cytomegalovirus exposure and HLA in healthy donors. Researchers ran the PCR with 60 Vbeta and 13 Jbeta primers. Sequencing was performed with immunoSEQ multiplex PCR; in TCRdb, only in-frame clones are kept and a portion is missing. The sample yields roughly 90,000 clones, around 70% seen once. Sequencing was performed on PBMCs. The receptors here all came from a young man in good health and CMV-seropositive.

The chain joins TRBV27 to TRBJ2-2, with TRBD2 as a possible D gene (7 bases). CDR3 length: 16 residues. Germline V gives CDR1 MNHEY, CDR2 SMNVEV (reference sequence). V gave up 7 bases and J gave up 5 bases, with 20 bases separating them. In DNA form, the CDR3 reads TGTGCCAGCAAGGGAAGGGGGAGGGGCTCGACCGGGGAGCTGTTTTTT. This sequence encodes CASKGRGRGSTGELFF.

This chain connects TRBV29-1 to TRBJ1-1, with 8 bases matching TRBD1. Germline-derived CDR1 and CDR2 are SQVTM and ANQGSEA. V dropped 4 bases and J dropped 5; count of bases not matched to a gene: 0. CDR3 size: 11 residues. The chain's CDR3 is CSVGTGTEAFF. Here the CDR3 DNA reads TGCAGCGTTGGGACAGGGACTGAAGCTTTCTTT.

The gene calls are TRBV25-1 and TRBJ1-6, with 8 bases lining up with TRBD1. The CDR3 contains 15 residues. Unmatched junction bases numbered 4, after V lost 2 bases and J lost 7 bases. Germline lookup yields CDR1 MGHDK and CDR2 SYGVNS. The CDR3 DNA is TGTGCCAGCAGTGAACGACAGGGGCAAAATTCACCCCTCCACTTT. This encodes CASSERQGQNSPLHF.

The chain couples TRBV10-3 to TRBJ2-1; 13 bases line up with TRBD2. This CDR3 has 14 residues. V lost 11 bases and J lost 8; bases outside the gene matches: 9. The germline V gene has CDR1 ENHRY and CDR2 SYGVKD. The CDR3 spells CAARTSGRVDEQFF. CDR3 sequence (DNA): TGTGCCGCAAGGACTAGCGGGAGAGTGGATGAGCAGTTCTTC.

The rearrangement uses TRBV27 and TRBJ1-4; weak D call: TRBD1 (6 bases). Trimming pared 5 bases from V and 1 base from J, leaving 11 bases between. Germline V gene lookup returns CDR1 MNHEY and CDR2 SMNVEV (reference sequence). The CDR3 is made up of 15 amino acids. The CDR3 region has the DNA TGTGCCAGCAGTCCAGGGGTCAGAACTAATGAAAAACTGTTTTTT. Protein: CASSPGVRTNEKLFF.

This clone was seen a few times. The chain recombines TRBV7-6 with TRBJ2-1, with 15 bases lining up with TRBD2. The CDR3 has 19 amino acids. Germline V CDR1 and CDR2: SGHVS, FNYEAQ. Trimming at V came to 6 bases and at J to 4 bases, leaving 13 bases not matched to a gene. The CDR3, as DNA: TGTGCCAGCAGACCCTCGGGACTAGCGGGAGGTCGAGGATACAATGAGCAGTTCTTC. Protein sequence: CASRPSGLAGGRGYNEQFF. The variable domain in full, with the rest retrieved from reference TRBV7-6 and TRBJ2-1, is GAGVSQSPRYKVTKRGQDVALRCDPISGHVSLYWYRQALGQGPEFLTYFNYEAQQDKSGLPNDRFSAERPEGSISTLTIQRTEQRDSAMYRCASRPSGLAGGRGYNEQFFGPGTRLTVL.

The chain uses TRBV10-3 and TRBJ1-6; D possibly corresponds to TRBD1 (6 bases). V lost 8 bases, J lost 8 bases, and 13 bases lay in between. The CDR3 contains 13 residues. CDR1 ENHRY and CDR2 SYGVKD come from the germline V gene. The CDR3 DNA sequence: TGTGCCATCGGGTTGGACAGTCATTCACCCCTCCACTTT. This encodes CAIGLDSHSPLHF.

The chain carries TRBV2 and TRBJ2-1; weak D call: TRBD1 (6 bases). Germline V gives CDR1 SNHLY, CDR2 FYNNEI. V shed 8 bases and J shed 7 bases, with 12 bases lying between them. The CDR3 totals 12 residues. The CDR3 nucleotides read TGTGCCAGCCACAGGGAATTGAATGAGCAGTTCTTC. Amino acid sequence: CASHRELNEQFF.

There are a few counts of this clone. The V and J genes are TRBV4-2 and TRBJ1-2, with TRBD1 as a possible D gene (5 bases). Trimming took off 0 bases at V and 2 bases at J, with 7 bases between the two ends. The CDR3 length is 14 residues. Germline assignment: CDR1 LGHNA and CDR2 YNFKEQ. The CDR3 region has the DNA TGTGCCAGCAGCCAAGATAGACAGAACTATGGCTACACCTTC. Encoded protein: CASSQDRQNYGYTF.